The clone carrying this T cell receptor beta chain was detected ten times or more. Its antigen is as yet unknown. The data were taken from a study of T cell repertoires in cytomegalovirus infection. Notes on the study in general: CMV-specific HLA-C-restricted TCR beta clonotypes dominated the ex vivo response.

TCRdb called the reads again in MiXCR, with one record for every CDR3 protein. The sample comprises approximately 170,000 distinct CDR3 sequences, around 15% of which are singletons, and 25% to 30% rests with the top ten. This CDR3 contains 17 residues. V lost 1 base to trimming and J lost 6 bases, with 16 bases between them. Germline CDR1 is LGHNT and CDR2 is FRNRAP. J is TRBJ1-6 and V is TRBV12-5, with D possibly TRBD1 on 6 matching bases. This receptor was taken from a human donor in good health (CMV status not recorded). Some clones in this sample may be carry-over from other donors' samples. Sequenced input: PBMCs. The CDR3 protein is CASGLDVQGRGNSPLHF. The CDR3 nucleotides are TGTGCTAGTGGTTTGGACGTACAGGGACGGGGTAATTCACCCCTCCACTTT. The whole variable domain, filled in from reference TRBV12-5 and TRBJ1-6, reads DARVTQTPRHKVTEMGQEVTMRCQPILGHNTVFWYRQTMMQGLELLAYFRNRAPLDDSGMPKDRFSAEMPDATLATLKIQPSEPRDSAVYFCASGLDVQGRGNSPLHFGNGTRLTVT.